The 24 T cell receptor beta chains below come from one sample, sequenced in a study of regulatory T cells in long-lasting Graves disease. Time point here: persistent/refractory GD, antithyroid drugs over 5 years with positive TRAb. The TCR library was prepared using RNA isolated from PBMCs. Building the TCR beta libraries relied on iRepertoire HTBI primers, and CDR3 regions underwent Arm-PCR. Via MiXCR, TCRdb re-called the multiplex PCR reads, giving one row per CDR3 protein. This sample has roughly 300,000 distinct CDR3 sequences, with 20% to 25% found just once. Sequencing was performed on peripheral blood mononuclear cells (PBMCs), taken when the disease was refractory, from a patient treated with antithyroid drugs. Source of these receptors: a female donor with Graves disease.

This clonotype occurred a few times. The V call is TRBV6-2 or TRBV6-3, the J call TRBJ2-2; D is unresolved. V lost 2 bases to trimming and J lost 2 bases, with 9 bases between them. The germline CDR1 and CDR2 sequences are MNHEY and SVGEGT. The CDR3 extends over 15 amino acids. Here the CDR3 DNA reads TGTGCCAGCAGTTACAATCGTCCCAACACCGGGGAGCTGTTTTTT. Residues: CASSYNRPNTGELFF.

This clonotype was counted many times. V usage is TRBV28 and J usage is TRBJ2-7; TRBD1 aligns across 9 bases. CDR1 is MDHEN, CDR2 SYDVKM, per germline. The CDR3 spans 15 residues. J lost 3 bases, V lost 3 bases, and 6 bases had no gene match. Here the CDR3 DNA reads TGTGCCAGCAGTTTTTCGGGACAGGGTAGCTACGAGCAGTACTTC. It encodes CASSFSGQGSYEQYF.

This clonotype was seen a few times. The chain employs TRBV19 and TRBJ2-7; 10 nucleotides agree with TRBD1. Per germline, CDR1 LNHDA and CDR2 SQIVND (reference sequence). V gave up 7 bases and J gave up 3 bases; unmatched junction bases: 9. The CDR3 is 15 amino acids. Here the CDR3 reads CASKVQGTGVYEQYF. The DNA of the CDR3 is TGTGCCAGTAAAGTCCAAGGGACAGGGGTCTACGAGCAGTACTTC. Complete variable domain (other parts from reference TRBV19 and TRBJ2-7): DGGITQSPKYLFRKEGQNVTLSCEQNLNHDAMYWYRQDPGQGLRLIYYSQIVNDFQKGDIAEGYSVSREKKESFPLTVTSAQKNPTAFYLCASKVQGTGVYEQYFGPGTRLTVT.

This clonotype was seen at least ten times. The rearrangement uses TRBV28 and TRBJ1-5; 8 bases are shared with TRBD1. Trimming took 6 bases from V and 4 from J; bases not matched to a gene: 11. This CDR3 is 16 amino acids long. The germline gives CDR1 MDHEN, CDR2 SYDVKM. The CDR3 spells CASSRIGQGQNQPQHF. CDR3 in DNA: TGTGCCAGCAGCCGAATTGGACAGGGCCAGAATCAGCCCCAGCATTTT.

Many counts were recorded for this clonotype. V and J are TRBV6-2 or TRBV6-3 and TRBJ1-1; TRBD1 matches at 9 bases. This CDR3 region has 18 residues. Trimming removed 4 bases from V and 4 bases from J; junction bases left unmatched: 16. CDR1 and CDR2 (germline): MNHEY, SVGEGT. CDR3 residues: CASSFHSPGQGRGTEAFF. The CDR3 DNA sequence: TGTGCCAGCAGTTTCCACTCACCGGGACAGGGTAGAGGCACTGAAGCTTTCTTT.

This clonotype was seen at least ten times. The chain's CDR3 is CASRPDRGEDQPQHF. The CDR3 bases are TGTGCCAGCAGACCGGACAGGGGTGAGGATCAGCCCCAGCATTTT. The rearrangement uses TRBV28 and TRBJ1-5, with 9 bases aligning to TRBD1. Unmatched junction bases numbered 8, after V lost 6 bases and J lost 5 bases. The germline CDR1 and CDR2 sequences are MDHEN and SYDVKM. The CDR3 is made up of 15 amino acids.

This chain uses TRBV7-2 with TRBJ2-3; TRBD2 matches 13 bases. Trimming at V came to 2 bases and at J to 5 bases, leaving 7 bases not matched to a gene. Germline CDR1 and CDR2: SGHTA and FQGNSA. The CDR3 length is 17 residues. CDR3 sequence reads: CASSLSMGLAGLDTQYF. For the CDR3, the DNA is TGTGCCAGCAGCTTAAGCATGGGACTAGCGGGATTAGATACGCAGTATTTT.

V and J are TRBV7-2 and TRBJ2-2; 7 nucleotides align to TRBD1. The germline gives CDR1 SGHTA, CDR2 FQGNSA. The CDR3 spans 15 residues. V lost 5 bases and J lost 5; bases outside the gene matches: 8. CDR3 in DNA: TGTGCCAGCAGCCGGGACAGTAGGTCGACCGGGGAGCTGTTTTTT. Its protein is CASSRDSRSTGELFF. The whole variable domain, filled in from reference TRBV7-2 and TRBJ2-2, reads GAGVSQSPSNKVTEKGKDVELRCDPISGHTALYWYRQSLGQGLEFLIYFQGNSAPDKSGLPSDRFSAERTGGSVSTLTIQRTQQEDSAVYLCASSRDSRSTGELFFGEGSRLTVL.

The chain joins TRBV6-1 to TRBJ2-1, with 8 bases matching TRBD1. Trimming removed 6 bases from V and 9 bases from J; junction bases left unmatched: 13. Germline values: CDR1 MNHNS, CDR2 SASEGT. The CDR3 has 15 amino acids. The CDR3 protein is CASSRGTGGDGEQFF. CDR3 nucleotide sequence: TGTGCCAGCAGCCGAGGGACAGGCGGTGACGGTGAGCAGTTCTTC.

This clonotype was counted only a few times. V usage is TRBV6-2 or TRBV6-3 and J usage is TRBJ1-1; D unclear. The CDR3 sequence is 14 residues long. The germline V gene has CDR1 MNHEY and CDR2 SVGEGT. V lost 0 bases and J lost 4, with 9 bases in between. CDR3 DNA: TGTGCCAGCAGTTACTCAGAGGGAGCCACTGAAGCTTTCTTT. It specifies CASSYSEGATEAFF.

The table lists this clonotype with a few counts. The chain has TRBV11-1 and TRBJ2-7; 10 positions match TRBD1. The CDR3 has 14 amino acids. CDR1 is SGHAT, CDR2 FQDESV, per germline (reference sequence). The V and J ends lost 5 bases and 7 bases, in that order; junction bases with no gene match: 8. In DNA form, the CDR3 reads TGTGCCAGCAGCCTAGACAGGGGGCGTCGAGAGCAGTACTTC. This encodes CASSLDRGRREQYF.

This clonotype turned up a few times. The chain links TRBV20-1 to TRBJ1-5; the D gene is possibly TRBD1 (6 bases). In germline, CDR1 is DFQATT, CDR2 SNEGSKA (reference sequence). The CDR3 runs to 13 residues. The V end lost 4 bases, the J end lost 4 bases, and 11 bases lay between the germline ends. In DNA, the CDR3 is TGCAGTGCTACCGGGACACGTAATCAGCCCCAGCATTTT. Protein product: CSATGTRNQPQHF.

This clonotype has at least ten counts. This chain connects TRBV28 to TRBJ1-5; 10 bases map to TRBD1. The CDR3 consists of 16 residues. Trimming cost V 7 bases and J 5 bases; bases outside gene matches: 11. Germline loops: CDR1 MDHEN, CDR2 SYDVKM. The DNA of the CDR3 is TGTGCCAGCATAAGCCCCGGGACAGGGGACCATCAGCCCCAGCATTTT. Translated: CASISPGTGDHQPQHF.

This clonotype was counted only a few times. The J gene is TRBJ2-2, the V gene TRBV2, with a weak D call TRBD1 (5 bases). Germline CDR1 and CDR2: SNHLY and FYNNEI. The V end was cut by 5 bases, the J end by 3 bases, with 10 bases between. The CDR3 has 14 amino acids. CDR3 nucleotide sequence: TGTGCCAGCAGTTACAGGACCTACACCGGGGAGCTGTTTTTT. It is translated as CASSYRTYTGELFF. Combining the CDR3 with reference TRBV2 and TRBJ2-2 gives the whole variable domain EPEVTQTPSHQVTQMGQEVILRCVPISNHLYFYWYRQILGQKVEFLVSFYNNEISEKSEIFDDQFSVERPDGSNFTLKIRSTKLEDSAMYFCASSYRTYTGELFFGEGSRLTVL.

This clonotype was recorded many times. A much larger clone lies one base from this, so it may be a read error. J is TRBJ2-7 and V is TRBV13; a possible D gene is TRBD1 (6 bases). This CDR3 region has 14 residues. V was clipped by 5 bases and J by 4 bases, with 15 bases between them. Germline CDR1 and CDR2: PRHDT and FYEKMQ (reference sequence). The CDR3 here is CASSSEQGSYEQYF. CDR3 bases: TGTGCCAGCAGCAGCGAACAGGGATCGTACGAGCAGTACTTC.

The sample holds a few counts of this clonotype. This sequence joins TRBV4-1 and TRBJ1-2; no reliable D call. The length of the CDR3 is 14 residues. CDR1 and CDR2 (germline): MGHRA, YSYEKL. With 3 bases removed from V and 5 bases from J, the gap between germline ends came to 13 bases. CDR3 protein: CASSQEKGSYGYTF. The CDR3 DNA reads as TGCGCCAGCAGCCAGGAGAAGGGTTCTTATGGCTACACCTTC.

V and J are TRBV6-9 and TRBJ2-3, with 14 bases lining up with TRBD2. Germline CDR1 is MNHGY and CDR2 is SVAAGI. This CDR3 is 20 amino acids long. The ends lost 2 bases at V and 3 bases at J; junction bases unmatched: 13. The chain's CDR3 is CASSYRMGLAGDPATDTQYF. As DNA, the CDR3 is TGTGCCAGCAGTTATAGGATGGGACTAGCGGGAGACCCAGCAACAGATACGCAGTATTTT.

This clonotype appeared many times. CDR3 residues: CASRRQGAQPQHF. CDR3 DNA: TGTGCCAGCAGGCGACAGGGGGCTCAGCCCCAGCATTTT. V is TRBV28 and J is TRBJ1-5; 10 nucleotides agree with TRBD1. Germline lookup yields CDR1 MDHEN and CDR2 SYDVKM. After removal of 6 bases from V and 6 bases from J, the junction contained 2 bases not matched to a gene. The CDR3 length is 13 residues.

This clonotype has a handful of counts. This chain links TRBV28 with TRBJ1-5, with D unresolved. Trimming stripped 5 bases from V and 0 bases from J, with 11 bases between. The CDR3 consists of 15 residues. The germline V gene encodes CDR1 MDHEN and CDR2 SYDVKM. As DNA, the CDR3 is TGTGCCAGCAGTGCCGACACCTATAGCAATCAGCCCCAGCATTTT. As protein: CASSADTYSNQPQHF.

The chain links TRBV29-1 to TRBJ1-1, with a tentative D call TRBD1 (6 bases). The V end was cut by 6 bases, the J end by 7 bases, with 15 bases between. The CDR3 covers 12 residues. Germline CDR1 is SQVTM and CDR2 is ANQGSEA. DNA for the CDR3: TGCAGCGTACGAACGGGGGCGGATGAAGCTTTCTTT. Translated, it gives CSVRTGADEAFF.

The CDR3 reads CARYSNQPQHF. CDR3 sequence (DNA): TGTGCCAGATATAGCAATCAGCCCCAGCATTTT. The chain links TRBV7-3 to TRBJ1-5; the D is unclear. Germline CDR1 is SGHTA and CDR2 is FQGTGA. With 9 bases removed from V and 0 bases from J, the gap between germline ends came to 3 bases. The CDR3 is made up of 11 amino acids.

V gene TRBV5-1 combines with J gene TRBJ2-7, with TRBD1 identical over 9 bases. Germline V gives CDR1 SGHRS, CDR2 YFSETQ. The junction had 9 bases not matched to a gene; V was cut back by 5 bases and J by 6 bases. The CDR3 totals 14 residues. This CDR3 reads CASRSSGTGFEQYF. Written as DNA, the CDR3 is TGCGCCAGCAGGTCATCCGGGACAGGGTTCGAGCAGTACTTC.

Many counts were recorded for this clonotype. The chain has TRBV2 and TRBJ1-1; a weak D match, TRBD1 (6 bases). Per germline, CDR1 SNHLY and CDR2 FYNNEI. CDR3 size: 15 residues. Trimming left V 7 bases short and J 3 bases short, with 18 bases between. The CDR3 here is CASTSSRGTYTEAFF. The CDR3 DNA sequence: TGTGCCAGCACAAGTAGTAGGGGGACTTACACTGAAGCTTTCTTT. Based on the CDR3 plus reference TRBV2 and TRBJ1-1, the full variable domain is EPEVTQTPSHQVTQMGQEVILRCVPISNHLYFYWYRQILGQKVEFLVSFYNNEISEKSEIFDDQFSVERPDGSNFTLKIRSTKLEDSAMYFCASTSSRGTYTEAFFGQGTRLTVV.

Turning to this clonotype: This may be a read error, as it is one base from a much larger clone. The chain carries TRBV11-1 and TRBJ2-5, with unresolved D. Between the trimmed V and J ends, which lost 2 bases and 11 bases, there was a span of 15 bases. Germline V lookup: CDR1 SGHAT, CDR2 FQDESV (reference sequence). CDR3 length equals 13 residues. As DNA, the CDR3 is TGTGCCAGCAGCTTAAAGGGTTTCCATGAGCAGTACTTC. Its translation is CASSLKGFHEQYF.